The 20 T cell receptor beta chains reported below all come from one sample, sequenced in a study of cytomegalovirus exposure and HLA in healthy donors. The PCR contained 60 Vbeta and 13 Jbeta primers. Clones were read by immunoSEQ multiplex PCR, and TCRdb kept only the in-frame ones, dropping some. The data show about 120,000 clones, about 80% seen once. Sequences were obtained from PBMCs. The receptors derive from a man between 18 and 29 years old in good health and CMV-seronegative.

This clone was seen only a few times. The chain couples TRBV6-1 to TRBJ1-2; the D gene is possibly TRBD1 (5 bases). Germline CDR1 and CDR2: MNHNS and SASEGT. The CDR3 totals 15 residues. V shed 3 bases and J shed 0 bases, with 11 bases lying between them. This CDR3 reads CASSDGGGSNYGYTF. The CDR3, as DNA: TGTGCCAGCAGTGATGGGGGGGGATCTAACTATGGCTACACCTTC.

CDR3 protein: CASSDAGQLLNTEAFF. CDR3 DNA: TGTGCCAGCAGTGATGCGGGACAGCTACTGAACACTGAAGCTTTCTTT. The rearrangement links TRBV6-1 to TRBJ1-1; 7 positions agree with TRBD1. CDR1 MNHNS and CDR2 SASEGT come from the germline V gene. The CDR3 consists of 16 residues. Trimming at V came to 3 bases and at J to 0 bases, leaving 7 bases not matched to a gene.

The chain joins TRBV2 to TRBJ1-1; D remains unclear. CDR1 is SNHLY, CDR2 FYNNEI, per germline. Trimming took off 4 bases at V and 4 bases at J, with 10 bases between the two ends. CDR3 length: 13 residues. CDR3 in DNA: TGTGCCAGCAGTGGTGGGCGGGGCACTGAAGCTTTCTTT. Translating it yields CASSGGRGTEAFF.

This CDR3 is CASSVAGVNTQYF. Written as DNA, the CDR3 is TGTGCCAGCAGCGTGGCGGGGGTAAATACGCAGTATTTT. The chain carries TRBV4-2 and TRBJ2-3; 7 bases map to TRBD2. V lost 5 bases to trimming and J lost 7 bases; unmatched junction nucleotides: 6. CDR3 length equals 13 residues. CDR1 and CDR2 from the germline V gene are LGHNA and YNFKEQ.

The chain's CDR3 is CASRIRPGQGRMRGTDTQYF. The CDR3 DNA reads TGTGCCAGCAGGATTCGACCGGGACAGGGTAGGATGCGTGGCACAGATACGCAGTATTTT. V gene TRBV27 combines with J gene TRBJ2-3; 9 nucleotides line up with TRBD1. V shed 6 bases and J 1 base; nucleotides not matched to a gene: 20. The CDR3 is 20 amino acids. The germline CDR1 and CDR2 sequences are MNHEY and SMNVEV (reference sequence).

The chain has TRBV5-1 and TRBJ2-7, with D possibly being TRBD2 (5 bases). The CDR3 is 13 amino acids. In germline, CDR1 is SGHRS, CDR2 YFSETQ. Between the trimmed V and J ends, which lost 4 bases and 6 bases, there was a span of 14 bases. The CDR3 region is CASSPYNEGEQYF. In nucleotides, the CDR3 is TGCGCCAGCAGCCCCTACAATGAGGGCGAGCAGTACTTC.

This chain links TRBV9 with TRBJ1-5; D perhaps matches TRBD1 (6 bases). Germline V CDR1 and CDR2: SGDLS, YYNGEE. V was shortened by 3 bases and J by 4 bases, with 11 bases between the two germline ends. There are 14 residues in the CDR3. CDR3 sequence (DNA): TGTGCCAGCAGCGAACAGGGAGAGAATCAGCCCCAGCATTTT. Amino acid sequence: CASSEQGENQPQHF.

The chain combines TRBV27 with TRBJ2-7, with unresolved D. Per the germline V gene, CDR1 is MNHEY and CDR2 is SMNVEV (reference sequence). The CDR3 is 14 residues long. V lost 4 bases and J 0 bases, leaving 10 bases between the germline ends. The CDR3, as DNA: TGTGCCAGCAGTTCGACAAAACCCTCCTACGAGCAGTACTTC. Protein sequence: CASSSTKPSYEQYF.

The genes are TRBV7-8 and TRBJ2-4, with 9 bases aligning to TRBD2. The germline V gene has CDR1 SGHVS and CDR2 FQNEAQ. Trimming cost V 5 bases and J 5 bases; bases outside gene matches: 13. This CDR3 has 17 amino acids. DNA of the CDR3: TGTGCCAGCAGCAATACCGGGCGGGGGGGCGTCGAAAACATTCAGTACTTC. This translates into CASSNTGRGGVENIQYF.

The genes are TRBV5-6 and TRBJ2-7, with 10 bases fitting TRBD1. CDR3 size: 14 residues. The V and J ends lost 6 bases and 5 bases, in that order; junction bases with no gene match: 8. The germline CDR1 and CDR2 sequences are SGHDT and YYEEEE. As DNA, the CDR3 is TGTGCCAGCACCTGGACAGGGGGACGGAACGAGCAGTACTTC. Amino acids: CASTWTGGRNEQYF.

The rearrangement links TRBV6-1 to TRBJ1-6, with D perhaps TRBD1 (5 bases). Germline loops: CDR1 MNHNS, CDR2 SASEGT. V was cut by 0 bases and J by 2 bases, with 5 bases left in between. CDR3 length: 15 amino acids. In nucleotides, the CDR3 is TGTGCCAGCAGTGAAGCCAGGGCCTATAATTCACCCCTCCACTTT. Protein sequence: CASSEARAYNSPLHF.

The chain uses TRBV27 and TRBJ1-5, with TRBD1 matching over 9 bases. Germline CDR1 MNHEY, CDR2 SMNVEV (reference sequence). The V and J ends lost 4 bases and 6 bases, in that order; junction bases with no gene match: 7. CDR3 size: 15 residues. The DNA for the CDR3 is TGTGCCAGCAGTTACACAGGGGGCAGACGTCAGCCCCAGCATTTT. Translation gives CASSYTGGRRQPQHF.

This clone has a handful of counts. The CDR3 spells CATSREIASGANVLTF. The CDR3 DNA sequence: TGTGCCACCAGCAGAGAAATAGCCTCTGGGGCCAACGTCCTGACTTTC. This chain joins TRBV15 and TRBJ2-6; D unresolved. V lost 0 bases to trimming and J lost 0 bases, with 6 bases between them. This CDR3 spans 16 amino acids. In germline, CDR1 is LNHNV, CDR2 YYDKDF (reference sequence).

The J gene is TRBJ2-6, the V gene TRBV27; tentative D call: TRBD1 (6 bases). CDR1 MNHEY and CDR2 SMNVEV come from the germline V gene (reference sequence). Trimming left V 7 bases short and J 4 bases short, with 14 bases between. There are 15 residues in the CDR3. The CDR3 reads CASTGTGSGANVLTF. The CDR3 DNA follows: TGTGCCAGCACCGGCACAGGGTCAGGGGCCAACGTCCTGACTTTC. Looking up the rest from reference TRBV27 and TRBJ2-6 gives the full variable domain: EAQVTQNPRYLITVTGKKLTVTCSQNMNHEYMSWYRQDPGLGLRQIYYSMNVEVTDKGDVPEGYKVSRKEKRNFPLILESPSPNQTSLYFCASTGTGSGANVLTFGAGSRLTVL.

The chain is built from TRBV6-6 and TRBJ1-3; 9 nucleotides agree with TRBD1. In germline, CDR1 is MNHNY, CDR2 SVGAGI (reference sequence). J was trimmed by 1 base and V by 5 bases; bases with no gene match: 3. The CDR3 totals 15 residues. CDR3 in DNA: TGTGCCAGCAGTAGGGACAGGGTATCTGGAAACACCATATATTTT. Protein product: CASSRDRVSGNTIYF.

This chain connects TRBV7-2 to TRBJ1-5, with a weak D call TRBD1 (5 bases). Between the trimmed V and J ends, which lost 2 bases and 7 bases, there was a span of 9 bases. The CDR3 runs to 13 residues. Germline loops: CDR1 SGHTA, CDR2 FQGNSA. The CDR3 DNA follows: TGTGCCAGCAGCTTAAACGGGGGGCAGCCCCAGCATTTT. Amino acid sequence: CASSLNGGQPQHF.

The V call is TRBV2, the J call TRBJ1-1; D call uncertain. V gave up 4 bases and J gave up 3 bases, with 9 bases separating them. This CDR3 comprises 13 residues. Germline V gene lookup returns CDR1 SNHLY and CDR2 FYNNEI. CDR3 nucleotides: TGTGCCAGCAGTGGGTGGGCGTACACTGAAGCTTTCTTT. Its translation is CASSGWAYTEAFF.

J is TRBJ2-6 and V is TRBV5-1, with D maybe TRBD2 (6 bases). The CDR3 is 17 residues long. CDR1 and CDR2 from the germline V gene are SGHRS and YFSETQ. Trimming stripped 4 bases from V and 0 bases from J, with 14 bases between. The CDR3 spells CASSQLTGDSGANVLTF. In DNA form, the CDR3 reads TGCGCCAGCAGCCAGTTGACGGGAGACTCTGGGGCCAACGTCCTGACTTTC.

The chain couples TRBV5-6 to TRBJ2-3; no firm D call. Germline CDR1 and CDR2: SGHDT and YYEEEE. There are 14 residues in the CDR3. V dropped 3 bases and J dropped 7 bases, with 15 bases sitting between them. CDR3 DNA sequence: TGTGCCAGCAGCTCATTTACTCCCACTAATACGCAGTATTTT. This encodes CASSSFTPTNTQYF. The full variable domain, in which reference TRBV5-6 and TRBJ2-3 provide the parts outside the CDR3, is DAGVTQSPTHLIKTRGQQVTLRCSPKSGHDTVSWYQQALGQGPQFIFQYYEEEERQRGNFPDRFSGHQFPNYSSELNVNALLLGDSALYLCASSSFTPTNTQYFGPGTRLTVL.

This clone appeared once. V gene TRBV2 combines with J gene TRBJ1-4, with D possibly TRBD1 on 5 matching bases. V was trimmed by 7 bases and J by 5 bases, leaving 14 bases between them. Germline V CDR1 and CDR2: SNHLY, FYNNEI. This CDR3 is built from 14 residues. The CDR3 bases are TGTGCCAGCACAAAGACGGGGGTCAATGAAAAACTGTTTTTT. Its translation: CASTKTGVNEKLFF.